This T cell receptor (beta chain) was sequenced in a study of CD8 T cells in ankylosing spondylitis. Whole-study results and caveats: About 8 highly homologous variants made up a TCR beta motif, and this motif appeared characteristic of ankylosing spondylitis blood.

This clonotype was recorded at least ten times. Its antigen is not known. CDR1 is SGHKS and CDR2 is YYEKEE in the germline V gene (reference sequence). V lost 0 bases, J lost 3 bases, and 6 bases stayed unmatched. This CDR3 region has 15 residues. MiXCR, applied by TCRdb to the 5' RACE reads, yields one record per CDR3 protein. The top ten hold 3.5% of the sample, which has 500,000 or so distinct CDR3 sequences, approximately 5% seen once. What was sequenced was blood, either unsorted or a sorted T cell fraction (not recorded which). This chain uses TRBV5-5 with TRBJ2-7; 7 nucleotides line up with TRBD1. This receptor was taken from a male donor with ankylosing spondylitis. CDR3 sequence reads: CASSLATGWLYEQYF. Here the CDR3 DNA reads TGTGCCAGCAGCTTGGCGACAGGGTGGCTCTACGAGCAGTACTTC.